The rows below give T cell receptor beta chains drawn from one sample of a study of blood T cell repertoires in COVID-19. Libraries were prepared by immunoSEQ multiplex PCR; TCRdb keeps only in-frame clonotypes and omits some of them. This table holds tens of thousands of clones, approximately 86% found once. What was sequenced was peripheral blood. Every receptor here comes from a man in his fifties or sixties with active COVID-19. Both conserved end residues are part of each CDR3. Each record gives: J gene, clone size, D gene, V gene, CDR3 protein, CDR3 DNA. The D gene is left open where the match is weak. The size of a clone is reported for some rows only, either as once, few or many, or as a class for expanded clones.

j_call: TRBJ1-1; clone_size: .; d_call: .; v_call: TRBV19; cdr3_aa: CASSIIGGTTEAFF; cdr3_nt: TGTGCCAGTAGTATAATCGGGGGAACCACTGAAGCTTTCTTT
j_call: TRBJ2-7; clone_size: .; d_call: TRBD2; v_call: TRBV7-2; cdr3_aa: CASSLTSRSNYEQYF; cdr3_nt: TGTGCCAGCAGCTTGACTAGCAGGTCGAACTACGAGCAGTACTTC
j_call: TRBJ1-5; clone_size: .; d_call: .; v_call: TRBV6-5; cdr3_aa: CASTLTGWQPQHF; cdr3_nt: TGTGCCAGCACGCTCACGGGTTGGCAGCCCCAGCATTTT
j_call: TRBJ1-3; clone_size: .; d_call: TRBD1; v_call: TRBV24-1; cdr3_aa: CATSERWLLKGQGNTIYF; cdr3_nt: TGTGCCACCAGTGAACGCTGGCTCCTCAAAGGACAGGGTAACACCATATATTTT
j_call: TRBJ2-7; clone_size: .; d_call: TRBD1; v_call: TRBV2; cdr3_aa: CASRPSLTGGYEQYF; cdr3_nt: TGTGCCAGCCGACCCAGCCTCACAGGGGGATACGAGCAGTACTTC
j_call: TRBJ2-2; clone_size: .; d_call: TRBD2; v_call: TRBV5-4; cdr3_aa: CASSVPGLAGTGELFF; cdr3_nt: TGTGCCAGCAGCGTACCGGGACTAGCGGGCACCGGGGAGCTGTTTTTT
j_call: TRBJ2-2; clone_size: .; d_call: .; v_call: TRBV6-5; cdr3_aa: CASSFRQVGTGELFF; cdr3_nt: TGTGCCAGCAGTTTTAGACAGGTCGGCACCGGGGAGCTGTTTTTT
j_call: TRBJ1-2; clone_size: .; d_call: TRBD1; v_call: TRBV12-3/TRBV12-4; cdr3_aa: CASSLRDSRGYTF; cdr3_nt: TGTGCCAGCAGTCTCCGGGACAGTAGAGGCTACACCTTC
j_call: TRBJ1-5; clone_size: .; d_call: TRBD1; v_call: TRBV3-1/TRBV3-2; cdr3_aa: CASRQTGVGQPQHF; cdr3_nt: TGTGCCAGCAGACAAACAGGGGTTGGTCAGCCCCAGCATTTT
j_call: TRBJ1-4; clone_size: .; d_call: TRBD1; v_call: TRBV18; cdr3_aa: CASSRGQNEKLFF; cdr3_nt: TGTGCCAGCTCACGGGGACAGAATGAAAAACTGTTTTTT
j_call: TRBJ2-5; clone_size: .; d_call: TRBD1; v_call: TRBV25-1; cdr3_aa: CASSQGGGETQYF; cdr3_nt: TGTGCCAGCAGCCAAGGGGGCGGAGAGACCCAGTACTTC
j_call: TRBJ1-5; clone_size: few; d_call: .; v_call: TRBV21-1; cdr3_aa: CASSKAPSGKGQPQHF; cdr3_nt: TGTGCCAGCAGCAAAGCGCCTTCAGGGAAGGGTCAGCCCCAGCATTTT
j_call: TRBJ1-4; clone_size: .; d_call: .; v_call: TRBV5-1; cdr3_aa: CASSPEGRSFEKLFF; cdr3_nt: TGCGCCAGCAGCCCCGAGGGCAGGAGTTTTGAAAAACTGTTTTTT
j_call: TRBJ1-2; clone_size: .; d_call: TRBD1; v_call: TRBV4-1; cdr3_aa: CASSQGADRSYGYTF; cdr3_nt: TGCGCCAGCAGCCAAGGAGCGGACAGGTCCTATGGCTACACCTTC
j_call: TRBJ1-3; clone_size: .; d_call: TRBD1; v_call: TRBV7-9; cdr3_aa: CASSLPPRTGWGNTIYF; cdr3_nt: TGTGCCAGCAGCTTACCCCCTCGGACAGGTTGGGGCAACACCATATATTTT
j_call: TRBJ2-7; clone_size: .; d_call: TRBD1; v_call: TRBV3-1/TRBV3-2; cdr3_aa: CASSHRGEVPYEQYF; cdr3_nt: TGTGCCAGCAGTCACAGGGGGGAAGTCCCTTACGAGCAGTACTTC
j_call: TRBJ2-5; clone_size: once; d_call: .; v_call: TRBV29-1; cdr3_aa: CSGGGRLYQETQYF; cdr3_nt: TGCAGCGGTGGGGGGAGGTTGTACCAAGAGACCCAGTACTTC
j_call: TRBJ2-4; clone_size: .; d_call: .; v_call: TRBV29-1; cdr3_aa: CSAGERGNIQYF; cdr3_nt: TGCAGCGCCGGGGAGCGTGGAAACATTCAGTACTTC
j_call: TRBJ2-7; clone_size: .; d_call: .; v_call: TRBV5-1; cdr3_aa: CASSLGPGIGGYEQYF; cdr3_nt: TGCGCCAGCAGCTTGGGGCCGGGGATAGGGGGCTACGAGCAGTACTTC
j_call: TRBJ2-1; clone_size: .; d_call: TRBD2; v_call: TRBV10-3; cdr3_aa: CAIRGGTSGPYNEQFF; cdr3_nt: TGTGCCATCAGAGGGGGCACTAGCGGGCCTTACAATGAGCAGTTCTTC
j_call: TRBJ2-5; clone_size: .; d_call: TRBD1; v_call: TRBV11-2; cdr3_aa: CASSLTVGGGETQYF; cdr3_nt: TGTGCCAGCAGCTTAACTGTAGGGGGCGGTGAGACCCAGTACTTC
j_call: TRBJ2-1; clone_size: .; d_call: TRBD2; v_call: TRBV7-2; cdr3_aa: CASSFELAGKLLNEQFF; cdr3_nt: TGTGCCAGCAGCTTTGAACTAGCGGGGAAACTGCTGAATGAGCAGTTCTTC
j_call: TRBJ1-2; clone_size: .; d_call: .; v_call: TRBV5-6; cdr3_aa: CASSFGRNYGYTF; cdr3_nt: TGTGCCAGCAGCTTCGGCAGGAACTATGGCTACACCTTC
j_call: TRBJ2-3; clone_size: .; d_call: TRBD2; v_call: TRBV5-1; cdr3_aa: CASSLGSGGARGTDTQYF; cdr3_nt: TGCGCCAGCAGCTTGGGTAGCGGGGGGGCCCGCGGCACAGATACGCAGTATTTT
j_call: TRBJ2-2; clone_size: .; d_call: .; v_call: TRBV7-9; cdr3_aa: CASSRQVESGELFF; cdr3_nt: TGTGCCAGCAGTCGACAGGTTGAATCCGGGGAGCTGTTTTTT
j_call: TRBJ1-1; clone_size: .; d_call: .; v_call: TRBV5-1; cdr3_aa: CASSTDGGLHTEAFF; cdr3_nt: TGCGCCAGCAGCACCGATGGGGGGTTGCACACTGAAGCTTTCTTT
j_call: TRBJ1-1; clone_size: .; d_call: TRBD1; v_call: TRBV6-5; cdr3_aa: CASSPPGQATEAFF; cdr3_nt: TGTGCCAGCAGCCCACCCGGACAGGCCACTGAAGCTTTCTTT
j_call: TRBJ1-3; clone_size: once; d_call: .; v_call: TRBV4-1; cdr3_aa: CASSPRITSSGNTIYF; cdr3_nt: TGCGCCAGCAGCCCTCGCATAACTAGCTCTGGAAACACCATATATTTT
j_call: TRBJ1-5; clone_size: .; d_call: .; v_call: TRBV19; cdr3_aa: CASSMKTGSNQPQHF; cdr3_nt: TGTGCCAGTAGTATGAAGACAGGTAGCAATCAGCCCCAGCATTTT
j_call: TRBJ2-7; clone_size: .; d_call: TRBD1; v_call: TRBV7-2; cdr3_aa: CASSQRQGKHEQYF; cdr3_nt: TGTGCCAGCAGCCAGCGACAGGGGAAGCACGAGCAGTACTTC
j_call: TRBJ2-7; clone_size: .; d_call: TRBD1; v_call: TRBV18; cdr3_aa: CASSPDRGHSYEQYF; cdr3_nt: TGTGCCAGCTCACCCGACAGGGGCCACTCCTACGAGCAGTACTTC
j_call: TRBJ1-1; clone_size: .; d_call: .; v_call: TRBV3-1/TRBV3-2; cdr3_aa: CASSQAGGRGEAFF; cdr3_nt: TGTGCCAGCAGCCAAGCCGGGGGGCGCGGTGAAGCTTTCTTT
j_call: TRBJ1-2; clone_size: once; d_call: TRBD1; v_call: TRBV28; cdr3_aa: CASSLYAGGGGYTF; cdr3_nt: TGTGCCAGCAGTTTATATGCAGGGGGCGGGGGCTACACCTTC
j_call: TRBJ2-2; clone_size: few; d_call: .; v_call: TRBV5-4; cdr3_aa: CASSPGTRVTGELFF; cdr3_nt: TGTGCCAGCAGTCCCGGGACTCGCGTCACCGGGGAGCTGTTTTTT
j_call: TRBJ2-7; clone_size: few; d_call: .; v_call: TRBV5-6; cdr3_aa: CASSLGSTGGAYEQYF; cdr3_nt: TGTGCCAGCAGCTTGGGTTCAACAGGGGGGGCCTACGAGCAGTACTTC
j_call: TRBJ1-2; clone_size: .; d_call: TRBD1; v_call: TRBV3-1/TRBV3-2; cdr3_aa: CASSPREGQYYGYTF; cdr3_nt: TGTGCCAGCAGCCCTCGCGAGGGACAGTACTATGGCTACACCTTC
j_call: TRBJ2-1; clone_size: .; d_call: TRBD2; v_call: TRBV12-5; cdr3_aa: CASGLVPSGGAGSWNEQFF; cdr3_nt: TGTGCTAGTGGTTTGGTACCTAGCGGGGGGGCCGGTTCTTGGAATGAGCAGTTCTTC
j_call: TRBJ2-7; clone_size: .; d_call: .; v_call: TRBV6-5; cdr3_aa: CASSPPSTGSYEQYF; cdr3_nt: TGTGCCAGCAGTCCCCCATCGACAGGCTCCTACGAGCAGTACTTC
j_call: TRBJ1-5; clone_size: few; d_call: TRBD1; v_call: TRBV19; cdr3_aa: CASSIDWARSGGPQHF; cdr3_nt: TGTGCCAGTAGTATAGATTGGGCCAGGTCAGGGGGGCCCCAGCATTTT
j_call: TRBJ1-6; clone_size: .; d_call: TRBD1; v_call: TRBV6-5; cdr3_aa: CASSRDRDSPLHF; cdr3_nt: TGTGCCAGCAGCCGGGACAGGGATTCACCCCTCCACTTT
j_call: TRBJ1-5; clone_size: .; d_call: TRBD1; v_call: TRBV5-5; cdr3_aa: CASSPGQGLAPQHF; cdr3_nt: TGTGCCAGCAGCCCCGGACAGGGCCTCGCTCCCCAGCATTTT
j_call: TRBJ2-7; clone_size: .; d_call: .; v_call: TRBV7-2; cdr3_aa: CASSLLVAREYEQYF; cdr3_nt: TGTGCCAGCAGCTTATTGGTAGCCCGGGAGTACGAGCAGTACTTC
j_call: TRBJ1-4; clone_size: .; d_call: .; v_call: TRBV18; cdr3_aa: CASSPRGATNEKLFF; cdr3_nt: TGTGCCAGCTCACCACGAGGCGCAACTAATGAAAAACTGTTTTTT
j_call: TRBJ2-5; clone_size: once; d_call: .; v_call: TRBV14; cdr3_aa: CASSQDWRETQYF; cdr3_nt: TGTGCCAGCAGCCAAGATTGGAGAGAGACCCAGTACTTC
j_call: TRBJ2-2; clone_size: once; d_call: .; v_call: TRBV9; cdr3_aa: CASSVNTNINAGELFF; cdr3_nt: TGTGCCAGCAGCGTAAACACCAATATTAACGCCGGGGAGCTGTTTTTT
j_call: TRBJ2-2; clone_size: .; d_call: TRBD1; v_call: TRBV7-7; cdr3_aa: CASSKDRGSGELFF; cdr3_nt: TGTGCCAGCAGCAAGGACAGGGGGTCCGGGGAGCTGTTTTTT
j_call: TRBJ2-2; clone_size: few; d_call: .; v_call: TRBV5-1; cdr3_aa: CASSPRPNGELFF; cdr3_nt: TGCGCCAGCAGCCCCAGGCCTAACGGGGAGCTGTTTTTT
j_call: TRBJ1-1; clone_size: .; d_call: .; v_call: TRBV3-1/TRBV3-2; cdr3_aa: CASSPTGGGASEAFF; cdr3_nt: TGTGCCAGCAGCCCTACTGGGGGAGGGGCCTCTGAAGCTTTCTTT
j_call: TRBJ2-3; clone_size: .; d_call: TRBD2; v_call: TRBV4-2; cdr3_aa: CASSQDLRRGVDTDTQYF; cdr3_nt: TGTGCCAGCAGCCAAGATCTAAGGCGGGGGGTAGACACAGATACGCAGTATTTT
j_call: TRBJ2-7; clone_size: .; d_call: TRBD1; v_call: TRBV18; cdr3_aa: CASSPLKDRGNEQYF; cdr3_nt: TGTGCCAGCTCACCACTTAAGGACAGGGGCAACGAGCAGTACTTC
j_call: TRBJ2-3; clone_size: .; d_call: TRBD2; v_call: TRBV4-3; cdr3_aa: CASSGIAGGTDTQYF; cdr3_nt: TGCGCCAGCAGCGGAATAGCGGGGGGCACAGATACGCAGTATTTT
j_call: TRBJ2-3; clone_size: .; d_call: TRBD2; v_call: TRBV14; cdr3_aa: CASSRLPLAGGTDTQYF; cdr3_nt: TGTGCCAGCAGCCGCCTCCCCCTAGCGGGAGGCACAGATACGCAGTATTTT
j_call: TRBJ1-5; clone_size: .; d_call: TRBD1; v_call: TRBV7-2; cdr3_aa: CASSLKTGGGQPQHF; cdr3_nt: TGTGCCAGCAGCTTAAAGACAGGGGGCGGTCAGCCCCAGCATTTT
j_call: TRBJ1-4; clone_size: .; d_call: TRBD1; v_call: TRBV4-1; cdr3_aa: CASSLRGQGSEKLFF; cdr3_nt: TGCGCCAGCAGCCTTAGGGGACAGGGGTCTGAAAAACTGTTTTTT
j_call: TRBJ2-3; clone_size: .; d_call: .; v_call: TRBV19; cdr3_aa: CASSNRDKTTDTQYF; cdr3_nt: TGTGCCAGTAGTAACCGGGACAAAACCACAGATACGCAGTATTTT
j_call: TRBJ2-7; clone_size: .; d_call: .; v_call: TRBV19; cdr3_aa: CASSTTGFYEQYF; cdr3_nt: TGTGCCAGTAGTACCACAGGATTCTACGAGCAGTACTTC
j_call: TRBJ1-2; clone_size: .; d_call: .; v_call: TRBV10-1; cdr3_aa: CASSTRVPRGYTF; cdr3_nt: TGCGCCAGCAGCACCAGGGTACCTCGTGGCTACACCTTC